The rows below give T cell receptor beta chains drawn from one sample of a study of T cells in Graves' hyperthyroidism and ophthalmopathy. In TCRdb, the multiplex PCR reads were re-called with MiXCR into one record per CDR3 protein. Among under 350,000 distinct CDR3 sequences listed, approximately 13% were seen once. Source material: blood. The receptor source for this set is a woman aged 40 to 49 with Graves' ophthalmopathy. CDR3s include the opening cysteine and the closing phenylalanine or tryptophan. D genes are given only for firm matches. Clone size is given for some rows only: seen once, a few or many times, or a class if the clone is expanded.

>many|TRBV28|TRBJ2-2|TRBD2|16
TGTGCCAGCAGTCTACTAGCGGGAGGGCCCGTCGGGGAGCTGTTTTTT
CASSLLAGGPVGELFF
>many|TRBV29-1|TRBJ2-1|-|13
TGCAGCGTTGTTTTGCTAGCTTACAATGAGCAGTTCTTC
CSVVLLAYNEQFF
>many|TRBV29-1|TRBJ1-2|TRBD1|13
TGCAGCGTACTGACAGGGGGAAGCTATGGCTACACCTTC
CSVLTGGSYGYTF
>many|TRBV2|TRBJ2-3|-|12
TGTGCCAGCCGGCTAGCGACAGATACGCAGTATTTT
CASRLATDTQYF
>many|TRBV28|TRBJ2-1|TRBD1|19
TGTGCCAGCATCCTATCCCTGACAGGGGGCCCCCTCCCCTACAATGAGCAGTTCTTC
CASILSLTGGPLPYNEQFF
>many|TRBV27|TRBJ1-1|TRBD1|14
TGTGCCAGCAGTTTAGACAGGGCGTTCACTGAAGCTTTCTTT
CASSLDRAFTEAFF
>many|TRBV6-1|TRBJ1-5|-|15
TGTGCCAGCAGCCCCCCGAGGGCGGTGGATCAGCCCCAGCATTTT
CASSPPRAVDQPQHF
>few|TRBV5-6|TRBJ2-7|TRBD1|14
TGTGCCAGCAGCTACGACAGGGGGCCCTACGAGCAGTACTTC
CASSYDRGPYEQYF
>few|TRBV20-1|TRBJ2-3|TRBD2|14
TGCAGTGCTAGAGCGCGGGGGAGCACAGATACGCAGTATTTT
CSARARGSTDTQYF
>few|TRBV19|TRBJ1-2|-|13
TGTGCCAGTAGTATAGTCGGCGTTGGCGGCTACACCTTC
CASSIVGVGGYTF
>many|TRBV24-1|TRBJ2-7|TRBD1|15
TGTGCCACCAGCGGAGGGACAGGGCGCCCCTACGAGCAGTACTTC
CATSGGTGRPYEQYF
>many|TRBV28|TRBJ1-2|-|13
TGTGCCAGCAGCCCATCGTCAAGAAATGGCTACACCTTC
CASSPSSRNGYTF
>few|TRBV6-2/TRBV6-3|TRBJ2-1|-|17
TGTGCCAGCAGTGGTTCGATTCGTCTTAGGGCCTACAATGAGCAGTTCTTC
CASSGSIRLRAYNEQFF
>many|TRBV7-2|TRBJ2-7|-|13
TGTGCCAGCAGCCGTGACCGCCGCTACGAGCAGTACTTC
CASSRDRRYEQYF
>many|TRBV6-1|TRBJ1-1|-|13
TGTGCCAGCAGTTCGCAAGGGAACACTGAAGCTTTCTTT
CASSSQGNTEAFF
>many|TRBV19|TRBJ1-2|-|15
TGTGCCAGTAGTAGGATAACGGACATACTCTATGGCTACACCTTC
CASSRITDILYGYTF
>many|TRBV27|TRBJ2-1|-|15
TGTGCCAGCGGCAGGACTCCCCTTGTATACAATGAGCAGTTCTTC
CASGRTPLVYNEQFF
>many|TRBV12-3/TRBV12-4|TRBJ2-3|-|15
TGTGCCAGCAGTTTGTGGGGGGGCAACACAGATACGCAGTATTTT
CASSLWGGNTDTQYF
>-|TRBV5-1|TRBJ2-1|-|15
TGCGCCAGCAGCTTGAATAGCCAGTCCTACAATGAGCAGTTCTTC
CASSLNSQSYNEQFF
>many|TRBV20-1|TRBJ2-3|-|13
TGCAGTGCTGGAAAATCAGGCGGAGATACGCAGTATTTT
CSAGKSGGDTQYF
>many|TRBV20-1|TRBJ2-7|-|16
TGCAGTGCTAGCCCCGGCCTCGTGGTCAACTCCTACGAGCAGTACTTC
CSASPGLVVNSYEQYF
>few|TRBV4-1|TRBJ2-3|TRBD2|16
TGCGCCAGCAGCCACGGACTAGCCGTAAGCACAGATACGCAGTATTTT
CASSHGLAVSTDTQYF
>-|TRBV6-1|TRBJ2-2|TRBD1|14
TGTGCCAGCACTAGGGGGCAGAACACCGGGGAGCTGTTTTTT
CASTRGQNTGELFF
>many|TRBV12-3/TRBV12-4|TRBJ1-1|-|15
TGTGCCAGCAGTCCCCGTGGTGGAAGAGGGCCTGAAGCTTTCTTT
CASSPRGGRGPEAFF
>-|TRBV5-8|TRBJ2-6|-|18
TGTGCCAGCAGCTTGGTCTCCGACAGTCTCGCTGGGGCCAACGTCCTGACTTTC
CASSLVSDSLAGANVLTF
>many|TRBV7-9|TRBJ1-1|-|11
TGTGCCAGCAGACGTAGGACTGAAGCTTTCTTT
CASRRRTEAFF
>many|TRBV2|TRBJ1-5|-|14
TGTGCCAGCAGTGTGCAGGGGCGGAATCAGCCCCAGCATTTT
CASSVQGRNQPQHF
>many|TRBV27|TRBJ1-5|-|12
TGTGCCAGCAGTTTTTGGGGTCAGCCCCAGCATTTT
CASSFWGQPQHF
>many|TRBV7-2|TRBJ1-2|TRBD1|15
TGTGCCAGCAGCAGGGACAGGATAGCTAACTATGGCTACACCTTC
CASSRDRIANYGYTF
>-|TRBV5-1|TRBJ1-1|TRBD1|17
TGCGCCAGCAGCTTGGGAGGATATCAGGGGGCCGCGGGTGAAGCTTTCTTT
CASSLGGYQGAAGEAFF
>few|TRBV20-1|TRBJ2-7|TRBD2|14
TGCAGTGCTAGAGATCAGCGGGGGGCCTACGAGCAGTACTTC
CSARDQRGAYEQYF
>many|TRBV11-3|TRBJ1-1|-|13
TGTGCCAGCAGCTTATATGGGGGAACTGAAGCTTTCTTT
CASSLYGGTEAFF
>-|TRBV7-9|TRBJ1-4|-|15
TGTGCCAGCAGCTTTATCAGGGGCTCTAATGAAAAACTGTTTTTT
CASSFIRGSNEKLFF
>many|TRBV2|TRBJ2-5|-|13
TGTGCCAGCAGTTCCGAGGGGCGAGAGACCCAGTACTTC
CASSSEGRETQYF
>many|TRBV10-3|TRBJ1-2|-|14
TGTGCCGTGACCCCTTACCCCCGGAACTATGGCTACACCTTC
CAVTPYPRNYGYTF
>few|TRBV19|TRBJ1-5|TRBD1|15
TGTGCCAGTAGTATCGACAGGGGGGTCAATCAGCCCCAGCATTTT
CASSIDRGVNQPQHF
>many|TRBV19|TRBJ2-7|-|13
TGTGCCAGTAAGGGGCCCCCACCCTACGAGCAGTACTTC
CASKGPPPYEQYF
>-|TRBV6-6|TRBJ2-6|-|16
TGTGCCAGCAGTTACTCTGGTCTTTCTGGGGCCAACGTCCTGACTTTC
CASSYSGLSGANVLTF
>many|TRBV5-6|TRBJ2-3|-|16
TGTGCCAGCAGCGTCCGGACGAACCCTAGCACAGATACGCAGTATTTT
CASSVRTNPSTDTQYF
>many|TRBV2|TRBJ1-4|-|16
TGTGCCAGCAGTGAAAGGCGGGGGGGTTGGGTTGAAAAACTGTTTTTT
CASSERRGGWVEKLFF
>-|TRBV10-2|TRBJ2-1|TRBD1|13
TGCGCCAGCAGTGCCCACAGGGGCGGTGAGCAGTTCTTC
CASSAHRGGEQFF
>many|TRBV28|TRBJ2-7|TRBD2|13
TGTGCCAGCAGTTTCTCGGGGGGGTACGAGCAGTACTTC
CASSFSGGYEQYF
>many|TRBV11-2|TRBJ2-1|TRBD2|17
TGTGCCAGCAGCTACGGACTAGCGGGAAGGTCCTACAATGAGCAGTTCTTC
CASSYGLAGRSYNEQFF
>-|TRBV20-1|TRBJ2-3|TRBD2|17
TGCAGTGCTAGAGAATTAGCGGGGGGGCCGATTAAAGATACGCAGTATTTT
CSARELAGGPIKDTQYF
>many|TRBV5-1|TRBJ2-4|-|14
TGCGCCAGCAGCTTGGGTCAGCCGGGAAACATTCAGTACTTC
CASSLGQPGNIQYF
>many|TRBV27|TRBJ1-4|-|15
TGTGCCACAGCCTCGAGGTTGCTACATCGGGAAAAACTGTTTTTT
CATASRLLHREKLFF
>many|TRBV7-9|TRBJ2-7|TRBD2|14
TGTGCCAGCACCTGGGGGAGCGGGAGTGATGAGCAGTACTTC
CASTWGSGSDEQYF
>many|TRBV27|TRBJ1-2|TRBD1|16
TGTGCCAGCAGTTTATTAAAGAAGGGGGCCGTCTATGGCTACACCTTC
CASSLLKKGAVYGYTF
>many|TRBV6-1|TRBJ2-1|-|12
TGTGCCAGCAGCGGCATCCGAAATGAGCAGTTCTTC
CASSGIRNEQFF
>-|TRBV11-2|TRBJ2-3|-|16
TGTGCCAGCAGCTGGGGGACGGGGGGCCGCACAGATACGCAGTATTTT
CASSWGTGGRTDTQYF
>many|TRBV20-1|TRBJ2-7|TRBD2|16
TGCAGTGCGCGAGGGGCTAGCGGGAGGGCCCCCTACGAGCAGTACTTC
CSARGASGRAPYEQYF
>many|TRBV28|TRBJ1-5|-|12
TGTGCCAGCAGCCCCCATGGCCAGCCCCAGCATTTT
CASSPHGQPQHF
>few|TRBV29-1|TRBJ2-3|TRBD1|12
TGCAGCCCGGGGACAGCTTTGGGTACGCAGTATTTT
CSPGTALGTQYF
>few|TRBV9|TRBJ1-2|TRBD1|13
TGTGCCAGCAGGTCAACAGGGGGCTATGGCTACACCTTC
CASRSTGGYGYTF
>-|TRBV4-1|TRBJ2-7|-|16
TGCGCCAGCAGCCAACGACATCAGAGGGTCCGCAACGAGCAGTACTTC
CASSQRHQRVRNEQYF
>many|TRBV28|TRBJ1-1|-|13
TGTGCCAGCAGTTTCACTGCAGGAACTGAAGCTTTCTTT
CASSFTAGTEAFF
>-|TRBV19|TRBJ2-2|-|20
TGTGCCAGTAGTATTAGGAGGCCAGGCGAAGACAGGTGGTTGGCCGGGGAGCTGTTTTTT
CASSIRRPGEDRWLAGELFF
>-|TRBV5-6|TRBJ1-3|-|18
TGTGCCAGCAGCTTGGCCTCATCCCTCGATAGCTCTGGAAACACCATATATTTT
CASSLASSLDSSGNTIYF
>many|TRBV14|TRBJ1-1|-|15
TGTGCCAGCAGCGTTCCGGGCAGAATGAACACTGAAGCTTTCTTT
CASSVPGRMNTEAFF